These 4 T cell receptor beta chains were all obtained from the same sample, sequenced in a study of beta chain features in type 1 diabetes. Sequenced material consisted of expressed TCRB transcripts (all of the isolated RNA was reverse transcribed). Profiling relied on immunoSEQ multiplex PCR, and the TCRdb table lists in-frame clones only, not all of them. The sample lists 250,000 to 350,000 clones; over 12% were seen once. These receptors have no known antigen. Study outcomes and limitations: Significant though moderate, a shortening of TCRB CDR3s appeared in all four CD4+ subsets of Type 1 diabetes patients.

The sample consisted of naive CD4+ T cells from blood. The source is a man in his late teens or twenties with type 1 diabetes.

The sample holds a few counts of this clone. This chain connects TRBV6-5 to TRBJ2-4, with D tentatively TRBD2 (5 bases). Germline loops: CDR1 MNHEY, CDR2 SVGAGI. The CDR3 covers 16 residues. V lost 3 bases and J lost 0, with 12 bases in between. CDR3 coding DNA: TGTGCCAGCAGTTATTCTACTAGTAGAGCCAAAAACATTCAGTACTTC. Protein product: CASSYSTSRAKNIQYF.

The V call is TRBV27, the J call TRBJ2-7; 8 bases fit TRBD1. In germline, CDR1 is MNHEY, CDR2 SMNVEV (reference sequence). The trim removed 4 bases at V and 5 bases at J, leaving 4 bases unmatched. The CDR3 is 13 residues long. The DNA of the CDR3 is TGTGCCAGCAGTTCCGGACAGGGCGACGAGCAGTACTTC. This sequence encodes CASSSGQGDEQYF.

The rearrangement uses TRBV5-1 and TRBJ2-2; tentative D call: TRBD2 (5 bases). The CDR3 extends over 15 amino acids. Germline V gene data show CDR1 as SGHRS and CDR2 as YFSETQ. Trimming removed 4 bases from V and 1 base from J, with 11 bases in between. In DNA, the CDR3 is TGCGCCAGCAGCCACGAGACTATGAACACCGGGGAGCTGTTTTTT. It encodes CASSHETMNTGELFF.

The genes are TRBV7-2 and TRBJ2-7, with 8 nucleotides matching TRBD1. Germline lookup yields CDR1 SGHTA and CDR2 FQGNSA. The CDR3 totals 14 residues. V was pared by 6 bases and J by 9 bases, with 13 bases of the junction left unmatched. The CDR3 reads CASRGGTGSFAQYF. CDR3 coding DNA: TGTGCCAGCAGAGGGGGGACAGGAAGCTTTGCGCAGTACTTC.